This T cell receptor beta chain was sequenced during a study of Ad26.COV2.S vaccination and SARS-CoV-2 variants. The overall study: Donor was assigned to the Ad26.COV2.S arm of trial COV1001. Intramuscular Ad26.COV2.S at 5x10^10 or 1x10^11 viral particles.

Points from the study as a whole: Vaccine recipients posted higher spike-specific TCR breadth than their placebo counterparts.

With 5 bases clipped from V and 2 bases from J, the junction kept 4 bases outside the gene matches. The germline gives CDR1 MNHEY, CDR2 SVGAGI. The CDR3 has 15 residues. Data came from immunoSEQ multiplex PCR; TCRdb stores just in-frame clones and leaves some out. The table includes 350,000 to 400,000 clones, roughly nine tenths detected once. Stated treatment: 15 to 20 received Ad26.COV2.S at low or high dose, single or two shots; 5 received placebo; per-sample allocation not given. Specimens were obtained on day 63 following the first vaccine or placebo injection. In the case of this clone: No antigen is known for it.

The rearrangement joins TRBV6-5 to TRBJ2-7; 12 bases map to TRBD2. The clonotype was recovered from a person between 18 and 60 years old who received the Ad26.COV2.S COVID-19 vaccine or a placebo. The sample here was peripheral blood, taken in a trial of Ad26.COV2.S vaccine versus placebo. CDR3 sequence (DNA): TGTGCCAGCAGTCCAGGACTAGCGGGGACCTACGAGCAGTACTTC. Translation gives CASSPGLAGTYEQYF.